The 7 T cell receptor beta chains given below trace back to one sample, sequenced in a study of blood T cell repertoires in COVID-19. TCRdb keeps only in-frame clones here, not all; method: immunoSEQ multiplex PCR. Among 290,000 or so clones, approximately 85% were seen once, and the ten largest hold approximately 5%. The sample consisted of peripheral blood. The receptor source for this set is a man aged 50-59 years with active or convalescent COVID-19.

The chain recombines TRBV18 with TRBJ2-5; the D is unclear. V lost 3 bases and J 0 bases, leaving 5 bases between the germline ends. The CDR3 runs 13 residues. Germline CDR1 and CDR2: KGHSH and LQKENI. This CDR3 is CASSPRYQETQYF. CDR3 in DNA: TGTGCCAGCTCACCCCGGTACCAAGAGACCCAGTACTTC.

This chain connects TRBV5-6 to TRBJ2-3; 7 nucleotides match TRBD2. The CDR3 is 14 amino acids. Per germline, CDR1 SGHDT and CDR2 YYEEEE. V shed 0 bases, J shed 5 bases, and the junction held 3 bases outside the gene matches. CDR3 sequence (DNA): TGTGCCAGCAGCTTGGAAGGACTAGTAGATACGCAGTATTTT. Protein sequence: CASSLEGLVDTQYF.

CDR3 region: CASSLALVGSRNYGYTF. CDR3 in DNA: TGTGCCAGCAGCTTAGCTTTAGTTGGCAGCAGGAACTATGGCTACACCTTC. The chain recombines TRBV7-2 with TRBJ1-2; no clear D. CDR1 and CDR2 (germline): SGHTA, FQGNSA. V lost 0 bases and J lost 2, with 16 bases in between. There are 17 residues in the CDR3.

The chain joins TRBV11-3 to TRBJ2-2; 8 bases are shared with TRBD2. The length of the CDR3 is 17 residues. Trimming at V came to 1 base and at J to 2 bases, leaving 6 bases not matched to a gene. Looked up from germline, CDR1 is SGHNT and CDR2 is YENEEA. In DNA form, the CDR3 reads TGTGCCAGCAGCTTAGGACTAGCGCAACTAAACACCGGGGAGCTGTTTTTT. It encodes CASSLGLAQLNTGELFF.

The V gene is TRBV5-1, the J gene TRBJ2-5, with 8 bases lining up with TRBD1. V shed 0 bases and J 3 bases; nucleotides not matched to a gene: 7. The CDR3 totals 16 residues. Germline loops: CDR1 SGHRS, CDR2 YFSETQ. CDR3 amino acids: CASSLDGRGQEETQYF. The CDR3 DNA reads TGCGCCAGCAGCTTGGATGGCAGGGGGCAGGAAGAGACCCAGTACTTC.

The V gene is TRBV7-2, the J gene TRBJ1-1; the D gene is possibly TRBD1 (5 bases). CDR3 size: 13 residues. Germline values: CDR1 SGHTA, CDR2 FQGNSA. V was cut by 3 bases and J by 5 bases, with 10 bases left in between. For the CDR3, the DNA is TGTGCCAGCAGCTTCGGGGCGGGGACTGAAGCTTTCTTT. It codes for CASSFGAGTEAFF.

CDR3: CASTTGTRELNEQFF. CDR3 sequence (DNA): TGTGCCAGCACCACCGGGACTAGGGAACTCAATGAGCAGTTCTTC. V gene TRBV28 combines with J gene TRBJ2-1, with 8 bases identical to TRBD2. Trimming at V came to 7 bases and at J to 6 bases, leaving 11 bases not matched to a gene. From germline, CDR1 is MDHEN and CDR2 SYDVKM. This CDR3 comprises 15 residues.